This TCR beta chain was profiled in a study of shared clonotypes between healthy human individuals. Study in general: Sampling drew on donors who were a couple of women and a few men aged 18 to 49.

This clone was picked up one time. For sorted subsets, about 200 ng DNA per replicate equaled some 27,000 T cell genomes. The assay was immunoSEQ multiplex PCR, and TCRdb's table has in-frame clones only and misses some. The sample lists 300,000 to 400,000 clones, around 70% occurring once. Unmatched junction bases numbered 19, after V lost 7 bases and J lost 4 bases. Germline CDR1 SNHLY, CDR2 FYNNEI. The CDR3 runs to 19 residues. Sequenced material: memory CD4+ T cells sorted from blood. Subset meaning: CD45RA-negative fraction. This clonotype was sampled from a man aged 25-45 years in good health. The rearrangement links TRBV2 to TRBJ2-1, with 10 bases aligning to TRBD2. The CDR3 nucleotides read TGTGCCAGCACAGGAGCTGCAGCGGGAGGGCTTGCCCGGTACAATGAGCAGTTCTTC. Translation gives CASTGAAAGGLARYNEQFF.